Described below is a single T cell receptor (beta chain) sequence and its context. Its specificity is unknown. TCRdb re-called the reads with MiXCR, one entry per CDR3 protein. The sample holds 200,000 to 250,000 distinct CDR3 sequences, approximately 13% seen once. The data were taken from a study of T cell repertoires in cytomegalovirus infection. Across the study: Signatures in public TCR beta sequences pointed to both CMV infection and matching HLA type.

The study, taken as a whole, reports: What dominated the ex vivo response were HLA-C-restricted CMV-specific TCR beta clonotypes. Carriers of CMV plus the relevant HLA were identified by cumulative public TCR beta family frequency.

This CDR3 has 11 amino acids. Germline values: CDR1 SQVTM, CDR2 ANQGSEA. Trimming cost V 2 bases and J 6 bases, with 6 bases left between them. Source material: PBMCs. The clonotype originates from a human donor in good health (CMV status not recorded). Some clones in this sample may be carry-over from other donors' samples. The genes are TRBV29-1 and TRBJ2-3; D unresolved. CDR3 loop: CSVEHGDTQYF. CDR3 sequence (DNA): TGCAGCGTTGAACACGGGGATACGCAGTATTTT.